The sequence of this TCR beta chain was determined in a study of blood T cells in healthy people across ages. Study-level background: T cells yielded about one barcoded beta molecule per two cells through template switching.

Whole-study findings and limits: Calculation of diversity from one million T cells yielded estimates considered to be underestimates. Relative to aged donors, long-lived donors carried more naive CD4+ cells and displayed higher diversity.

Trimming removed 5 bases from V and 4 bases from J; junction bases left unmatched: 2. Germline loops: CDR1 SGHTA, CDR2 FQGTGA. The CDR3 is 14 residues long. Combining a sample-barcoded 5' primer with a J-beta primer mix, a second PCR ran for 7 to 11 cycles. TCRdb redid the calling of the 5' RACE reads with MiXCR, one entry per CDR3 protein. The sample holds 1.5 million to 2 million distinct CDR3 sequences, about 31% seen once. A word on this clonotype: Its antigen is not identified.

The chain uses TRBV7-3 and TRBJ2-5; 12 bases line up with TRBD2. The TCR was taken from a woman aged 30 to 39 in good health. The sequenced sample consisted of blood. For the CDR3, the DNA is TGTGCCAGCAGCAAGGGACTAGCGGGAGAGACCCAGTACTTC. Its translation: CASSKGLAGETQYF.